This T cell receptor beta chain is from a study of T cell repertoires in cytomegalovirus infection. At the level of the study: Public TCR beta signatures indicated both CMV infection and matching HLA type. Study-level findings and limits: Summed public TCR beta family frequency identified CMV carriers bearing the relevant HLA. HLA-C-restricted CMV clonotypes gave the most frequent clonotype in two of eight donors.

Ten or more counts support this clonotype. The antigen is undetermined. From germline, CDR1 is MNHNS and CDR2 SASEGT. Between the trimmed V and J ends, which lost 6 bases and 4 bases, there was a span of 18 bases. The CDR3 covers 15 residues. TCRdb itself ran the reads through MiXCR, one entry per CDR3 protein. Among about 490,000 distinct CDR3 sequences, around 11% were seen once, and the ten largest hold 10%. The receptor was isolated from a human donor in good health (CMV status not recorded). Some clones in this sample may be carry-over from other donors' samples. Specimen: PBMCs. The chain has TRBV6-1 and TRBJ1-2, with D tentatively TRBD1 (5 bases). CDR3 bases: TGTGCCAGCAGGCGACCCGGGGGGGGATTCTATGGCTACACCTTC. Encoded protein: CASRRPGGGFYGYTF.